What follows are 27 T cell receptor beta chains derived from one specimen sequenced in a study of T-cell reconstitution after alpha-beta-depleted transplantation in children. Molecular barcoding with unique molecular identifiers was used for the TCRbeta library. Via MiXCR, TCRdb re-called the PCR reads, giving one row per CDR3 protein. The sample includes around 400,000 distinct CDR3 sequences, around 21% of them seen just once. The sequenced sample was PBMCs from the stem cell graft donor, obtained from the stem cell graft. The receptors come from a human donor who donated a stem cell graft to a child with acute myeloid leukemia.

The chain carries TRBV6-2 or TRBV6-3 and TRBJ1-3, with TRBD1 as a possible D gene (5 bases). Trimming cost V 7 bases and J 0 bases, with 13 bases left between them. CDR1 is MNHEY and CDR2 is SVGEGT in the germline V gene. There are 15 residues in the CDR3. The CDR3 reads CASKGGTSSGNTIYF. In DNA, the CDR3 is TGTGCCAGCAAGGGCGGGACGAGCTCTGGAAACACCATATATTTT.

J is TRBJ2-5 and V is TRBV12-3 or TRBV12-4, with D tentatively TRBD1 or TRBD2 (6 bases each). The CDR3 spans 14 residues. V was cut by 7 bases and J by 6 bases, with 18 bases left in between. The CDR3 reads CASMWGARSKTQYF. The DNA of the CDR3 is TGTGCCAGCATGTGGGGGGCGCGTTCAAAGACCCAGTACTTC.

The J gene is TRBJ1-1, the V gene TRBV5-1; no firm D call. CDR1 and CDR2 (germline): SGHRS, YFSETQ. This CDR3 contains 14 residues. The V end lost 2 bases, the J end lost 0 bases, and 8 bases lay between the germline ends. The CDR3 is CASSFEVMNTEAFF. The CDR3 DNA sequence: TGCGCCAGCAGCTTTGAGGTAATGAACACTGAAGCTTTCTTT.

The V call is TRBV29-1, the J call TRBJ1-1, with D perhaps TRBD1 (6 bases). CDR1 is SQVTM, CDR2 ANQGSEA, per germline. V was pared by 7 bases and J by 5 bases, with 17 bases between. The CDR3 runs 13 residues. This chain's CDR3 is CSASRGAGTEAFF. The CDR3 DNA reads TGCAGCGCGAGCAGGGGCGCGGGGACTGAAGCTTTCTTT.

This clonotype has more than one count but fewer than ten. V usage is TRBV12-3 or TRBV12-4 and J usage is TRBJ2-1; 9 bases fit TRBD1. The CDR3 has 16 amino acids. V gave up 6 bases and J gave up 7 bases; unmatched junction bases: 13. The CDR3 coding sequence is TGTGCCAGCAGCCTTCCTCGGGACAGGGTTCGGAATGAGCAGTTCTTC. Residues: CASSLPRDRVRNEQFF.

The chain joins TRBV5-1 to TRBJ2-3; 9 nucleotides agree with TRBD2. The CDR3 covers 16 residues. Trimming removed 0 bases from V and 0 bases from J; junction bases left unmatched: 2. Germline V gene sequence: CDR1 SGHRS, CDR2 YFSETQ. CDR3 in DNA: TGCGCCAGCAGCTTGGAGACTAGCGGAAGCACAGATACGCAGTATTTT. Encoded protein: CASSLETSGSTDTQYF.

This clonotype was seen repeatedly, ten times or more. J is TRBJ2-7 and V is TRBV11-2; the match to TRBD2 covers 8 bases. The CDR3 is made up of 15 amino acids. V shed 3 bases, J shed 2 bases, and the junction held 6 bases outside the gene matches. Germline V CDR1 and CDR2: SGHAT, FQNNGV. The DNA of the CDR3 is TGTGCCAGCAGCTTGACTAGCGAGGCCACCTACGAGCAGTACTTC. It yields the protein CASSLTSEATYEQYF.

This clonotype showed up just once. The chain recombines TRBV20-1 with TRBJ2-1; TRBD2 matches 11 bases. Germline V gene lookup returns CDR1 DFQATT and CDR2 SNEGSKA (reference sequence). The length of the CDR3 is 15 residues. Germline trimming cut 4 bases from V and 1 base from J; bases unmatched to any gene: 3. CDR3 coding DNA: TGCAGTGCTATGGGACTAGCGGTTTCCTACAATGAGCAGTTCTTC. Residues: CSAMGLAVSYNEQFF.

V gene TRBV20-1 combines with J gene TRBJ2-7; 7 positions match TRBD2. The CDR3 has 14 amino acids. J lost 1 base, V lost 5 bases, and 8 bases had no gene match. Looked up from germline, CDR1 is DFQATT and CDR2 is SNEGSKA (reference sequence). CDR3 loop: CSAAISGSSYEQYF. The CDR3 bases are TGCAGTGCTGCCATTAGCGGGTCATCCTACGAGCAGTACTTC.

This CDR3 reads CASSATGGEQYF. The CDR3 DNA reads as TGTGCCAGCAGTGCGACAGGGGGCGAGCAGTACTTC. This sequence joins TRBV25-1 and TRBJ2-7; 9 positions match TRBD1. This CDR3 region has 12 residues. Germline values: CDR1 MGHDK, CDR2 SYGVNS. With 4 bases clipped from V and 6 bases from J, the junction kept 1 base outside the gene matches.

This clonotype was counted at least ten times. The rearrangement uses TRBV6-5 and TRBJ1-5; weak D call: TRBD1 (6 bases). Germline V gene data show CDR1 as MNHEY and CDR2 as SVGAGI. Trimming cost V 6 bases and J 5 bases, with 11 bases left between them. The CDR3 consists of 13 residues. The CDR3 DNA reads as TGTGCCAGCAGCAGGGACACAGATCAGCCCCAGCATTTT. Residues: CASSRDTDQPQHF.

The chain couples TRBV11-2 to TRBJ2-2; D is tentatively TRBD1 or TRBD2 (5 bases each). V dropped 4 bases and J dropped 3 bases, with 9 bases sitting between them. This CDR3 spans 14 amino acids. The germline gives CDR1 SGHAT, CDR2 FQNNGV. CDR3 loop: CASSSRGDTGELFF. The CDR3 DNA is TGTGCCAGCAGCTCCCGAGGGGACACCGGGGAGCTGTTTTTT. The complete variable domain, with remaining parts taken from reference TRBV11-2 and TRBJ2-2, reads EAGVAQSPRYKIIEKRQSVAFWCNPISGHATLYWYQQILGQGPKLLIQFQNNGVVDDSQLPKDRFSAERLKGVDSTLKIQPAKLEDSAVYLCASSSRGDTGELFFGEGSRLTVL.

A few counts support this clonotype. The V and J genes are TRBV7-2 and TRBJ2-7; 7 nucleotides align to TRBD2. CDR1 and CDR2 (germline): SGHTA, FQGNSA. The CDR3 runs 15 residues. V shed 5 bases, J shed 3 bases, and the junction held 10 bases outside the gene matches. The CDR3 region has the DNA TGTGCCAGCAGCGCAAGGGGAGGGTGGGTCTACGAGCAGTACTTC. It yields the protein CASSARGGWVYEQYF.

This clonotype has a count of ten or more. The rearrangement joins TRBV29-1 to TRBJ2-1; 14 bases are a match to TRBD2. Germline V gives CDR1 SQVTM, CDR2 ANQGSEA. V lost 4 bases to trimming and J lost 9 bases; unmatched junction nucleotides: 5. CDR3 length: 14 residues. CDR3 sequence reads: CSVVGLAGVSEQFF. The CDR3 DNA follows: TGCAGCGTTGTGGGACTAGCGGGAGTCAGTGAGCAGTTCTTC.

The CDR3 nucleotides read TGTGCCACCAGTGATCCCGGGACTAGCATTGAGCAGTTCTTC. Protein: CATSDPGTSIEQFF. The J gene is TRBJ2-1, the V gene TRBV24-1, with TRBD2 matching 9 bases. This CDR3 is 14 amino acids long. The V segment lost 3 bases and the J segment 9 bases; nucleotides outside the gene matches: 5. Germline CDR1 and CDR2: KGHDR and SFDVKD.

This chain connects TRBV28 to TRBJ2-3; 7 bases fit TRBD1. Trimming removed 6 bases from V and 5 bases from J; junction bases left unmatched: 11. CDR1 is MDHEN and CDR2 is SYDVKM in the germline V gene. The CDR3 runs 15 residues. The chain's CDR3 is CASSLATGWEDTQYF. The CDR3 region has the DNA TGTGCCAGCAGCCTTGCGACAGGGTGGGAAGATACGCAGTATTTT.

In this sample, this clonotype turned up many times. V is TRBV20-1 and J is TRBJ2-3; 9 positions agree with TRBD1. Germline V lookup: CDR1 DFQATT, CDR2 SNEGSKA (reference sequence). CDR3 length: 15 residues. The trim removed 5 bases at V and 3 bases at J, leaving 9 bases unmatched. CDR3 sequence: CSAPAPDRGTDTQYF. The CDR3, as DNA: TGCAGTGCTCCAGCGCCTGACAGGGGGACAGATACGCAGTATTTT.

CDR3 sequence reads: CASSKEGECPYNSPLHF. The CDR3 region has the DNA TGTGCCAGCAGCAAAGAGGGGGAATGCCCCTATAATTCACCCCTCCACTTT. This chain joins TRBV21-1 and TRBJ1-6; the D call in the table, TRBD1, was not verified against the DNA. TRBV21-1 is marked as a pseudogene. This CDR3 has 17 amino acids.

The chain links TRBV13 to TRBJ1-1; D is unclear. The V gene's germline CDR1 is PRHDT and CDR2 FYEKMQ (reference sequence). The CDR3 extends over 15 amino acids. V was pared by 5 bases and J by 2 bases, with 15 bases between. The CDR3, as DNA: TGTGCCAGCAGCCGTAATTCGGGGTCAAACACTGAAGCTTTCTTT. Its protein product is CASSRNSGSNTEAFF.

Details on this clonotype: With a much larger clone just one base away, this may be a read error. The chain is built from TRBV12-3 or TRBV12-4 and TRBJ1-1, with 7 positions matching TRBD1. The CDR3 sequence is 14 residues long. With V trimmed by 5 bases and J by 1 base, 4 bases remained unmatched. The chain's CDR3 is CASSETGWNTEAFF. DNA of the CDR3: TGTGCCAGCAGTGAGACAGGGTGGAACACTGAAGCTTTCTTT.

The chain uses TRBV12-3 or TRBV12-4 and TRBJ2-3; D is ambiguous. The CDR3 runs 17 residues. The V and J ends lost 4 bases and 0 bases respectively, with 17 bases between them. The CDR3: CASSSLSGGPSTDTQYF. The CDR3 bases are TGTGCCAGCAGTTCTCTGAGTGGCGGACCTAGCACAGATACGCAGTATTTT.

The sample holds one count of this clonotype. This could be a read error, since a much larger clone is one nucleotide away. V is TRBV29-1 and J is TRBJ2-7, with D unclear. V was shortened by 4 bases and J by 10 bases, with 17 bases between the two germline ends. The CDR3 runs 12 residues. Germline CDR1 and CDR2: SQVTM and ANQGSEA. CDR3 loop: CSVVDPLGDQYF. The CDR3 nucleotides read TGCAGCGTTGTTGATCCTCTCGGCGATCAGTACTTC.

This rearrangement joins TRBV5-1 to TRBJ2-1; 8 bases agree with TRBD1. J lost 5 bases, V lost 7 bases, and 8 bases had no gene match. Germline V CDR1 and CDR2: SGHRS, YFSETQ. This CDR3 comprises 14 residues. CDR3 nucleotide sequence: TGCGCCAGCGGCCCAGGGGGCTTGGACAATGAGCAGTTCTTC. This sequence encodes CASGPGGLDNEQFF.

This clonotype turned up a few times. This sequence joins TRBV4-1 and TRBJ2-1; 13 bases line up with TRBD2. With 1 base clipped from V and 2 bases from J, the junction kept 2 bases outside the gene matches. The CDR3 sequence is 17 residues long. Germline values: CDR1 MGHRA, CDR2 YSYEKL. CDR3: CASSQGLAGGTYNEQFF. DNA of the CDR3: TGCGCCAGCAGCCAAGGACTAGCGGGAGGAACCTACAATGAGCAGTTCTTC.

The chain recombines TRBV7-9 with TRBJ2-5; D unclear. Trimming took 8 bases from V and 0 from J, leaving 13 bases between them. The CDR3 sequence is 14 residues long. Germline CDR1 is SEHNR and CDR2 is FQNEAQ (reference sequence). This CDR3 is CASRETADQETQYF. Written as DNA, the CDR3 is TGTGCCAGCCGAGAAACAGCCGACCAAGAGACCCAGTACTTC.

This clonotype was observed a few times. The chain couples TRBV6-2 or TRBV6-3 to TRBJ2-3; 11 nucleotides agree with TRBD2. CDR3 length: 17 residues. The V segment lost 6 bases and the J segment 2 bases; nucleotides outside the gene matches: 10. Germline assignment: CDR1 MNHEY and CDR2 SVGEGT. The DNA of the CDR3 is TGTGCCAGCAGCCACATCCGACTAGCGGGGTACACAGATACGCAGTATTTT. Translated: CASSHIRLAGYTDTQYF.

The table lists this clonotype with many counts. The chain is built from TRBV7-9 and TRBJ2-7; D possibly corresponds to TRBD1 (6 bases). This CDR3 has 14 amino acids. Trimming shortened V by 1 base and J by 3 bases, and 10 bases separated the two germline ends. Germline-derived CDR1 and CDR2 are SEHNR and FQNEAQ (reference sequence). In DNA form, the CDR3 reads TGTGCCAGCAGCTTAGGGGACACCATCTACGAGCAGTACTTC. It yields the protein CASSLGDTIYEQYF.